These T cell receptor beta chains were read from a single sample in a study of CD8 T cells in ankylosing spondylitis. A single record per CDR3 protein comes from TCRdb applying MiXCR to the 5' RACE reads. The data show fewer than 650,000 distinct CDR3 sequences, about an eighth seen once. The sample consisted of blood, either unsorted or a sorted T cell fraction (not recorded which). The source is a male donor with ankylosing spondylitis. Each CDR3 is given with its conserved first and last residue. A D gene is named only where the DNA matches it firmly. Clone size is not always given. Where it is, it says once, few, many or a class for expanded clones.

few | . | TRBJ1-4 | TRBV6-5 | CASSWGATNEKLFF | TGTGCCAGCAGTTGGGGTGCAACTAATGAAAAACTGTTTTTT
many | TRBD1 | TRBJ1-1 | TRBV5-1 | CASSLNRDSTEAFF | TGCGCCAGCAGCTTGAACAGGGACAGCACTGAAGCTTTCTTT
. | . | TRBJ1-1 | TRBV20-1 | CSAKSLLLPMDTEAFF | TGCAGTGCTAAGAGTTTACTACTTCCCATGGACACTGAAGCTTTCTTT
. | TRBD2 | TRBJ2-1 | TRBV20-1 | CSARRLAGTLFF | TGCAGTGCTAGACGACTAGCGGGGACTCTATTCTTC
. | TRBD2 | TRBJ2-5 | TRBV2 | CASSAGTSQYF | TGTGCCAGCAGTGCCGGGACTAGTCAGTACTTC
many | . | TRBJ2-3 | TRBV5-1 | CASSPGTTDTQYF | TGCGCCAGCAGCCCCGGGACCACAGATACGCAGTATTTT
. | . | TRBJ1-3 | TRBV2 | CASSAQSSGNTIYF | TGTGCCAGCAGTGCACAGAGCTCTGGAAACACCATATATTTT
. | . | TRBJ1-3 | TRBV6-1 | CASSADSGNTIYF | TGTGCCAGCAGTGCGGACTCTGGAAACACCATATATTTT
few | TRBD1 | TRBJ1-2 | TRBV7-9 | CASSSGDSPNYGYTF | TGTGCCAGCAGCTCCGGGGACAGTCCTAACTATGGCTACACCTTC
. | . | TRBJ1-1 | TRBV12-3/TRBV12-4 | CASSPQGAAFF | TGTGCCAGCAGCCCCCAAGGAGCGGCTTTCTTT
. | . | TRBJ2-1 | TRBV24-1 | CATSVGPPYNEQFF | TGTGCCACCAGTGTTGGGCCCCCTTACAATGAGCAGTTCTTC
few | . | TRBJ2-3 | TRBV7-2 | CASSTVADRGDTQYF | TGTGCCAGCAGCACCGTAGCGGATCGGGGAGATACGCAGTATTTT